The rows below give T cell receptor beta chains drawn from one sample of a study of PD-1 blockade in classical Hodgkin lymphoma. Clones were read by immunoSEQ multiplex PCR, and TCRdb kept only the in-frame ones, dropping some. The sample has fewer than 30,000 clones; roughly 83% are singletons. The sample in question was peripheral blood mononuclear cells (PBMCs), obtained before the second cycle of nivolumab. All receptors come from a human donor with classical Hodgkin lymphoma. Both conserved end residues are part of each CDR3. A D gene is named only where the DNA matches it firmly. Clone size, where shown, is once, few, many, or a class for clones that have expanded.

CDR3 DNA	CDR3 protein	D gene	clone size	J gene	V gene
TGTGCCAGCAGCCAAGGCACGGGAGTGCAAGAGACCCAGTACTTC	CASSQGTGVQETQYF	NA	NA	TRBJ2-5	TRBV14
TGTGCCAGCAGCTTCCTGACCGGGACAGGGTTGGAGACCCAGTACTTC	CASSFLTGTGLETQYF	TRBD1	few	TRBJ2-5	TRBV7-9
TGTGCCAGCAGTTTGGGAGGAGAGAACACTAATGAAAAACTGTTTTTT	CASSLGGENTNEKLFF	NA	NA	TRBJ1-4	TRBV6-6
TGTGCCAGCAGCCAGCTTCAGGGGAGCAATCAGCCCCAGCATTTT	CASSQLQGSNQPQHF	NA	NA	TRBJ1-5	TRBV4-2
TGCGCCAGCAGCTTGGTGGGGATCGTGAACACTGAAGCTTTCTTT	CASSLVGIVNTEAFF	NA	NA	TRBJ1-1	TRBV5-1
TGTGCCAGCAGTGAAGGAGGCCATCAAGAGACCCAGTACTTC	CASSEGGHQETQYF	NA	NA	TRBJ2-5	TRBV6-1
TGTGCCAGCAGTCAAAATGTGGGCAGGGCTAATCAGCCCCAGCATTTT	CASSQNVGRANQPQHF	NA	NA	TRBJ1-5	TRBV28
TGTGCCAGTAGTAAGGTCCTTCGGGGCAATCAGCCCCAGCATTTT	CASSKVLRGNQPQHF	NA	NA	TRBJ1-5	TRBV19
TGCGCCAGCAGCTTGGTTGGAGGCTTTTACGAGCAGTACTTC	CASSLVGGFYEQYF	NA	NA	TRBJ2-7	TRBV5-1
TGTGCCGTACTAGCGGGAGTGGGCTACGAGCAGTACTTC	CAVLAGVGYEQYF	TRBD2	NA	TRBJ2-7	TRBV28
TGTGCCAGTAGTTGGGGGTTCGCAGCTTTCTTT	CASSWGFAAFF	NA	NA	TRBJ1-1	TRBV19
TGTGCCAGTAGACAGGGGACGAACACCGGGGAGCTGTTTTTT	CASRQGTNTGELFF	TRBD1	NA	TRBJ2-2	TRBV6-4
TGTGCCAGCAGCCAGGGGAGGAACACTGAAGCTTTCTTT	CASSQGRNTEAFF	NA	NA	TRBJ1-1	TRBV5-6
TGTGCCAGCACCACCCCCACTCGCTGGCGGGACGGTATAGAGACCCAGTACTTC	CASTTPTRWRDGIETQYF	NA	NA	TRBJ2-5	TRBV7-9